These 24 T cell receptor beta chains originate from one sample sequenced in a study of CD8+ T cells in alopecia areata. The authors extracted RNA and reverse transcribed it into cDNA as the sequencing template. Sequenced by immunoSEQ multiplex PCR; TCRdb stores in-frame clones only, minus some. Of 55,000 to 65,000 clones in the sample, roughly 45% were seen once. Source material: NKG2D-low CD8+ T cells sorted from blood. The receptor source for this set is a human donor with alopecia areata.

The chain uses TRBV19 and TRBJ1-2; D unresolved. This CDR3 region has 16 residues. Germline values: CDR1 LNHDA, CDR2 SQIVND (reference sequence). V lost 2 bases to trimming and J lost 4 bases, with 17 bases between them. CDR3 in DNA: TGTGCCAGTAGTATAATGGCCGGAGGCTTGGCCTATGGCTACACCTTC. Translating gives CASSIMAGGLAYGYTF.

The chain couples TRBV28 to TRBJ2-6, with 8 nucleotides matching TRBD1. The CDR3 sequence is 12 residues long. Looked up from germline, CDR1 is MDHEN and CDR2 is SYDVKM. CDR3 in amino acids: CATGAGANVLTF. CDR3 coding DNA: TGTGCGACAGGGGCTGGGGCCAACGTCCTGACTTTC.

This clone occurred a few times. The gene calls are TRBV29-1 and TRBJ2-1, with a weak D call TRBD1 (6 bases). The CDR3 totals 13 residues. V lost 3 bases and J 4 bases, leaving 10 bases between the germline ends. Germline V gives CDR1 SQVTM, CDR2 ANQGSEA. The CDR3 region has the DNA TGCAGCGTTGAGACAGGATATTACAATGAGCAGTTCTTC. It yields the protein CSVETGYYNEQFF.

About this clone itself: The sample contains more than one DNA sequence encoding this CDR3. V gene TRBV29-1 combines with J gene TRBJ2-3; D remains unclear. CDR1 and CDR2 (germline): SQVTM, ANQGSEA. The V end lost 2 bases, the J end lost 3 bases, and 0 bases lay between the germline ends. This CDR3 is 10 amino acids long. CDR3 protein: CSVETDTQYF. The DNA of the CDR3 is TGCAGCGTTGAAACAGATACGCAGTATTTT.

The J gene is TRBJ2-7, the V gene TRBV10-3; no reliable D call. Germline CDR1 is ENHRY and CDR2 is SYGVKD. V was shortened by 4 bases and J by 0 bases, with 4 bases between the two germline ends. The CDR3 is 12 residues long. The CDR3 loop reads CAISASSYEQYF. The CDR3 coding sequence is TGTGCCATCAGTGCGAGCTCCTACGAGCAGTACTTC.

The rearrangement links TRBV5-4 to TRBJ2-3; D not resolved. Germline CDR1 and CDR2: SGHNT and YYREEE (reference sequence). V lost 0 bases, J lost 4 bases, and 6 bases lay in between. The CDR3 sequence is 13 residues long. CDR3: CASSLVGPDTQYF. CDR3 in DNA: TGTGCCAGCAGCTTGGTCGGCCCAGATACGCAGTATTTT.

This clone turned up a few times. CDR3 sequence: CASSPRTSGSADTQYF. The CDR3 DNA is TGTGCCAGCAGTCCCCGGACTAGCGGGAGCGCAGATACGCAGTATTTT. The rearrangement uses TRBV27 and TRBJ2-3; 13 bases line up with TRBD2. The CDR3 has 16 amino acids. Germline V gene sequence: CDR1 MNHEY, CDR2 SMNVEV (reference sequence). The V and J ends lost 5 bases and 4 bases, in that order; junction bases with no gene match: 6.

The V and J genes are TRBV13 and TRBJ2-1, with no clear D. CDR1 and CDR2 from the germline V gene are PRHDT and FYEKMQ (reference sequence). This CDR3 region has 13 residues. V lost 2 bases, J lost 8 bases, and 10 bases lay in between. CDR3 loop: CASSLNARDEQFF. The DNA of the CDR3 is TGTGCCAGCAGCTTAAACGCGCGCGATGAGCAGTTCTTC.

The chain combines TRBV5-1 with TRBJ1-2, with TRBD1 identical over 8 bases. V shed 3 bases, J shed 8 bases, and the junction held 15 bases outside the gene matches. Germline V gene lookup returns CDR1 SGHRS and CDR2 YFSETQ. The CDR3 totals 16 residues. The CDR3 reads CASSSLLRTGLLGYTF. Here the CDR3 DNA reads TGCGCCAGCAGCTCCCTCTTACGGACAGGGCTGCTCGGCTACACCTTC.

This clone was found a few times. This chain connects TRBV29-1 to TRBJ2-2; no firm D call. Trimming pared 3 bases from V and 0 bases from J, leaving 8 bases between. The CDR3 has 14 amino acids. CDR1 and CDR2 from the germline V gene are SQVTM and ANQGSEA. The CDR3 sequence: CSVEVGTNTGELFF. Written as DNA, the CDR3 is TGCAGCGTTGAGGTGGGGACGAACACCGGGGAGCTGTTTTTT.

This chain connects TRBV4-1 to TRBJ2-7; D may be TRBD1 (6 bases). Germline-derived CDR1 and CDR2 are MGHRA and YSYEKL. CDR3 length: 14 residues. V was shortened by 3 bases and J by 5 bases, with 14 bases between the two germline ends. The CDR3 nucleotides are TGCGCCAGCAGCCAGGGGGCAAATTCCCACGAGCAGTACTTC. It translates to CASSQGANSHEQYF.

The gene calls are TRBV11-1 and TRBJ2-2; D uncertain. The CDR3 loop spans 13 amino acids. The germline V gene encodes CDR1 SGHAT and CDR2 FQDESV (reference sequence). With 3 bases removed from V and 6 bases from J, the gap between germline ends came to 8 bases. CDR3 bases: TGTGCCAGCAGCTTTATCGAGTCCGGGGAGCTGTTTTTT. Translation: CASSFIESGELFF.

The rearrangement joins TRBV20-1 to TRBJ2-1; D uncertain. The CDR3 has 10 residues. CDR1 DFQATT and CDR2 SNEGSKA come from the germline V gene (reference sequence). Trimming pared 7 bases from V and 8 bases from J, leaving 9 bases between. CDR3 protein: CSVVWDEQFF. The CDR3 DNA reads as TGCAGTGTAGTCTGGGATGAGCAGTTCTTC.

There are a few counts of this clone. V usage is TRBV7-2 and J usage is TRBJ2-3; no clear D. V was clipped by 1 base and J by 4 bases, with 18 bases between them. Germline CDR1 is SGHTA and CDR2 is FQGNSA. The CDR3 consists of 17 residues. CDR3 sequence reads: CASSLESGAHRPDTQYF. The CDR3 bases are TGTGCCAGCAGCTTAGAGTCTGGAGCCCACCGCCCAGATACGCAGTATTTT.

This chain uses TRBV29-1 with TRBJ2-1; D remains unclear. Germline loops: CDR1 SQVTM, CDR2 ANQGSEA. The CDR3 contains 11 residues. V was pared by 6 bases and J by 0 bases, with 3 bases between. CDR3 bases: TGCAGCGTCACCTCCTACAATGAGCAGTTCTTC. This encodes CSVTSYNEQFF.

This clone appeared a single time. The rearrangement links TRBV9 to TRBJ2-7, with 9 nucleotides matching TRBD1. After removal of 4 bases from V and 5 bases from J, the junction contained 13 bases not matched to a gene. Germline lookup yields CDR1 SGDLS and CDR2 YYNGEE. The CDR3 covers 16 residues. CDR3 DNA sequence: TGTGCCAGCAGCCAAGAAGGGGGACAGGGTAACGACGAGCAGTACTTC. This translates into CASSQEGGQGNDEQYF.

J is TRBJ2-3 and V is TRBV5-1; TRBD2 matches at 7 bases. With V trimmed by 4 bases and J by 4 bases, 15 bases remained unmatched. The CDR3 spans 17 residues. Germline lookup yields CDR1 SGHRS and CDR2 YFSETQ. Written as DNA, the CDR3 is TGCGCCAGCAGCCCCTTGCGGGAGATTACTTTCGCAGATACGCAGTATTTT. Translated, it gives CASSPLREITFADTQYF.

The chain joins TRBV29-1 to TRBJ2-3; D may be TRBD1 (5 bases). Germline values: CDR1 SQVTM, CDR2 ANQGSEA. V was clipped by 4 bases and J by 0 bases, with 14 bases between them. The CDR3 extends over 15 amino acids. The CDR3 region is CSVVYGHLSTDTQYF. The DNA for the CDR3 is TGCAGCGTTGTGTACGGACACCTTAGCACAGATACGCAGTATTTT.

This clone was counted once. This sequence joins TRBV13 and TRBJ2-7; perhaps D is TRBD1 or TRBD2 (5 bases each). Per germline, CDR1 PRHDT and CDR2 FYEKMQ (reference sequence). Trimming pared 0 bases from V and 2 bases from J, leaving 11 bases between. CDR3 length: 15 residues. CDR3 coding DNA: TGTGCCAGCAGCTTAGGCCGGGGCAGGGCCTACGAGCAGTACTTC. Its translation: CASSLGRGRAYEQYF.

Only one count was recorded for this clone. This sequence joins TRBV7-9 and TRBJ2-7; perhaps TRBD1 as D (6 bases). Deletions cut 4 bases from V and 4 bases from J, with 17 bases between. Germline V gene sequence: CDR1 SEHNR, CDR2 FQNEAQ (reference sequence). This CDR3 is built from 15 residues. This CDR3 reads CASSYHSGQPYEQYF. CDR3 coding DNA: TGTGCCAGCAGCTATCATTCGGGACAACCATACGAGCAGTACTTC. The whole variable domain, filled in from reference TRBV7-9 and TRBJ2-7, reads DTGVSQNPRHKITKRGQNVTFRCDPISEHNRLYWYRQTLGQGPEFLTYFQNEAQLEKSRLLSDRFSAERPKGSFSTLEIQRTEQGDSAMYLCASSYHSGQPYEQYFGPGTRLTVT.

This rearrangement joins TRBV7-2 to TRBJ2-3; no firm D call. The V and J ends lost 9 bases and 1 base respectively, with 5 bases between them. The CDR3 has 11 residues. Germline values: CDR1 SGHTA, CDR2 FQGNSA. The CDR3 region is CASGGTDTQYF. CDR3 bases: TGTGCCAGTGGGGGCACAGATACGCAGTATTTT.

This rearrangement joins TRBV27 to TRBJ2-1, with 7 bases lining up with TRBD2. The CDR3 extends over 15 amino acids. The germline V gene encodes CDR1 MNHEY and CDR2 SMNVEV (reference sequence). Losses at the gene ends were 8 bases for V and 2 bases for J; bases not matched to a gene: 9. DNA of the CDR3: TGTGCCAGCCACCGGGGGGAAGGGGCCTACAATGAGCAGTTCTTC. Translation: CASHRGEGAYNEQFF.

The chain's CDR3 is CASEAGWAPYEQYF. The DNA of the CDR3 is TGTGCCAGCGAAGCAGGGTGGGCTCCCTACGAGCAGTACTTC. This chain uses TRBV7-9 with TRBJ2-7; the D gene is possibly TRBD1 (5 bases). Per germline, CDR1 SEHNR and CDR2 FQNEAQ (reference sequence). With 8 bases removed from V and 2 bases from J, the gap between germline ends came to 16 bases. The CDR3 runs 14 residues.

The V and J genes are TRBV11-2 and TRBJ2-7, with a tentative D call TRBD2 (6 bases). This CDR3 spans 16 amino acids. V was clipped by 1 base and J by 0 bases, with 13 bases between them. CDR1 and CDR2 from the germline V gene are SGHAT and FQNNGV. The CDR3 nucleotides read TGTGCCAGCAGCTTAGCGGGTCGGGAGAGCTCCTACGAGCAGTACTTC. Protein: CASSLAGRESSYEQYF.